The TCR beta chain described here comes from a study of graft-versus-host responses after intestinal transplantation. Profiled with immunoSEQ multiplex PCR; TCRdb holds only in-frame clones, not every one. This table has some 80,000 clones, approximately 90% appearing once. V was pared by 2 bases and J by 2 bases, with 13 bases between. The CDR3 loop spans 16 amino acids. The germline CDR1 and CDR2 sequences are MGHRA and YSYEKL. Regarding this clone: The antigen is undetermined.

The rearrangement joins TRBV4-1 to TRBJ1-3, with no clear D. The source was unstimulated CD8+ T cells sorted from spleen or lymph node cells, collected before transplant. The receptor's source is a human donor who was the organ donor for an intestinal transplant. CDR3 nucleotide sequence: TGCGCCAGCAGCCAATTACCGAATCCGGCTGGAAACACCATATATTTT. This codes for CASSQLPNPAGNTIYF.